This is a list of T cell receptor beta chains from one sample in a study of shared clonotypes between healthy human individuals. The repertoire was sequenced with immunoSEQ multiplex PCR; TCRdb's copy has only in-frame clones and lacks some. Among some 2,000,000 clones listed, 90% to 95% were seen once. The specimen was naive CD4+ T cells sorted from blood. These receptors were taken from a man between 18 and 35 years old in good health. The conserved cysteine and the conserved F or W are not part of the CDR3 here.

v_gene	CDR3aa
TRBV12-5	ASGLVVETQY
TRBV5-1	ASSLTETEGNEQF
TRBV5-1	ASSGSGNQETQY
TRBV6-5	ASSPRQDAPYEQY
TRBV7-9	ASSHTSVDRNTGELF
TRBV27	ASSLTGGIAYNEQF
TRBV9	ASSVGRGWDYGYT
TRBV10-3	AIGLGGLGVYEQY
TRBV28	ASSPTGGRGNEQF
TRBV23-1	ASSQTGQDGNTGELF
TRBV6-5	ASGAGVEVYGYT
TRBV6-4	ASRAGTVNTEAF
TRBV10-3	AISDSYEQY
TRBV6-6	ASSYLGQNEAQH
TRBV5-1	ASSPDRANSPLH
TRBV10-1	ATPSGRASARKKGNEQF
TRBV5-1	ASSEPGTGVEQY
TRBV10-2	ASSETSGRYNEQF
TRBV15	ATSPHVGSSYEQY
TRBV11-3	ASSLRGESPLH
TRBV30	AHRGRNSPLH
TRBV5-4	ASSLRSTGVYGYT
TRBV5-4	ASSPLGSGSEETQY
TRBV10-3	AISEGGQGQGDTQY
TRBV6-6	ASSYLTGNQPQH
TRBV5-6	ASSGTSEDTQY
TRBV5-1	ASSFDVGGQETQY
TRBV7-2	ATRQGALNEQF